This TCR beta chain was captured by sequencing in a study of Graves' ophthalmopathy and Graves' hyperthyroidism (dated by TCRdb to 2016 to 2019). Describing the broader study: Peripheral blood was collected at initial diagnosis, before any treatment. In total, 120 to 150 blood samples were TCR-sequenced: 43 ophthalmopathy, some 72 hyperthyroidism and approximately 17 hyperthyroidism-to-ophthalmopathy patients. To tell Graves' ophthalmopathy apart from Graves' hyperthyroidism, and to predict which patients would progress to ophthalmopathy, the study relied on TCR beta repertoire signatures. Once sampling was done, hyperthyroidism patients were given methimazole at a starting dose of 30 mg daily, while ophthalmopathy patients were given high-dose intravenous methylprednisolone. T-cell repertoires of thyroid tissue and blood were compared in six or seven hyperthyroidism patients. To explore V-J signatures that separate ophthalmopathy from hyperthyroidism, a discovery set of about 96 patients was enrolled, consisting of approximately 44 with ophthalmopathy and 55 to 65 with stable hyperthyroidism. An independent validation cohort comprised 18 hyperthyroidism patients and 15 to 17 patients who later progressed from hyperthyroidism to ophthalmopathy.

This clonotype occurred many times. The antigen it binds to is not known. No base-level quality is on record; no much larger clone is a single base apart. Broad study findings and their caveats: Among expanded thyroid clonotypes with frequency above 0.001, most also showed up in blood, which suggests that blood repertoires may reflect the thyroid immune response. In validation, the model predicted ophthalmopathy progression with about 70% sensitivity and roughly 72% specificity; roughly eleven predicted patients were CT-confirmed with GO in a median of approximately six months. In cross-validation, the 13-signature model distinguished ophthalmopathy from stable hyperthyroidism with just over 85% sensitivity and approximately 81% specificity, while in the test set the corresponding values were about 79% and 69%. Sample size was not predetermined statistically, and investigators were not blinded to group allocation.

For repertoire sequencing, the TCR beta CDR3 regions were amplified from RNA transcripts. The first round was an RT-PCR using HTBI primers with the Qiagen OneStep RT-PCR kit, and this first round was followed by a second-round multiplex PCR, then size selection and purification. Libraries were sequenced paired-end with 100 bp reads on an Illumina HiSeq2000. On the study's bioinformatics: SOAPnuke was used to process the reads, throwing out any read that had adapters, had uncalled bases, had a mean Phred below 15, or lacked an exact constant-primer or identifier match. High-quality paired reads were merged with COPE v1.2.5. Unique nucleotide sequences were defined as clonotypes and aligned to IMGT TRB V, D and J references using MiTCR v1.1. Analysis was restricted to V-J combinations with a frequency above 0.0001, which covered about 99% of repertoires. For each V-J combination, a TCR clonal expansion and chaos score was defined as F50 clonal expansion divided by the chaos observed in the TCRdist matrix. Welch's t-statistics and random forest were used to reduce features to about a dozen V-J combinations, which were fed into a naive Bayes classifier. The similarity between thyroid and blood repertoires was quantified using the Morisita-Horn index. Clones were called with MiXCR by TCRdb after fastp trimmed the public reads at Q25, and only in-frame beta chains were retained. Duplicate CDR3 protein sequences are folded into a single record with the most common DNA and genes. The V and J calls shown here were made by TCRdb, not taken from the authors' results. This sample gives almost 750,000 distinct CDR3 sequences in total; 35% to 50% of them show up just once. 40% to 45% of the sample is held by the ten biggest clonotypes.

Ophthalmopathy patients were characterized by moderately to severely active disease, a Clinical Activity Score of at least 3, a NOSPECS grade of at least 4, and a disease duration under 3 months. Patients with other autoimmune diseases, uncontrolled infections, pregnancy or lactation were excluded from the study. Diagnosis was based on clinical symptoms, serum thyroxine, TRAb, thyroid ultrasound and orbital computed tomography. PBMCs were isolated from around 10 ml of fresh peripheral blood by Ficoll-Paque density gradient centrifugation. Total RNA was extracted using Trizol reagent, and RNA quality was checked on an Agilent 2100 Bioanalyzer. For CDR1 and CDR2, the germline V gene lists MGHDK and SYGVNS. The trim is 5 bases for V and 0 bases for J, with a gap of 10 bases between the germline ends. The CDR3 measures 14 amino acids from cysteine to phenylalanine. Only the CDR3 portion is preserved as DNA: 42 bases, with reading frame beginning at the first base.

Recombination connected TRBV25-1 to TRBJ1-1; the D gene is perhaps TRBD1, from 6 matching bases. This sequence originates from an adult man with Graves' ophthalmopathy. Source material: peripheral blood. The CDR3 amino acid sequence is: CASSSGAVNTEAFF. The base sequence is TGTGCCAGCAGTTCAGGGGCGGTGAACACTGAAGCTTTCTTT.